This T cell receptor (beta chain) is from a study of CD8+CD57+ T cells in acquired aplastic anemia. The sequenced patients had an expansion of CD8+CD57+ cells seen by flow cytometry. For CDR3 and TCR beta VDJ profiling, genomic DNA was the template used. TCRdb independently ran MiXCR on the reads; one entry per CDR3 protein. The sample lists 260,000 or so distinct CDR3 sequences, 40% to 50% seen once, with over 7.5% in the top ten. This CDR3 has 15 amino acids. After removal of 0 bases from V and 8 bases from J, the junction contained 9 bases not matched to a gene. Looked up from germline, CDR1 is SGDLS and CDR2 is YYNGEE.

The TCR comes from a human donor with aplastic anemia. V usage is TRBV9 and J usage is TRBJ1-2; 8 nucleotides align to TRBD1. The sequencing sample was made of sorted CD4+, CD8+, or CD8+CD57+ T cells (not recorded which) from PBMCs. The DNA of the CDR3 is TGTGCCAGCAGCGTAGACGGGACAGGAACGCGAGGCTACACCTTC. This translates into CASSVDGTGTRGYTF.